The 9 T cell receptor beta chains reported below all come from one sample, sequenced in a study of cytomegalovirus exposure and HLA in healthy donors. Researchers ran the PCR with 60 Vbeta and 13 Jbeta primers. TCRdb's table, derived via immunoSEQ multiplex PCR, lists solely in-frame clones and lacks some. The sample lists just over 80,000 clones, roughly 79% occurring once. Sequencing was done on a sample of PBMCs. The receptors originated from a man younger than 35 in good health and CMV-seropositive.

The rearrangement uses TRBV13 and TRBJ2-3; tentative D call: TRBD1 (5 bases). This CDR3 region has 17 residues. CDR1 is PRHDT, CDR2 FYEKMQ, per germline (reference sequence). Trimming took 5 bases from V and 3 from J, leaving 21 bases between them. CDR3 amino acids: CASSVMGLEASTDTQYF. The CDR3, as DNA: TGTGCCAGCAGCGTTATGGGGCTGGAAGCTTCGACAGATACGCAGTATTTT.

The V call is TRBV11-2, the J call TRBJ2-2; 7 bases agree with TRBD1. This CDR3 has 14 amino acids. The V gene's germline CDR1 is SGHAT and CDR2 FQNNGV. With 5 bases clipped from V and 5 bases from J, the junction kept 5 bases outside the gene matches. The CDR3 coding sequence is TGTGCCAGCAGCCGTACAGGGGTGACCGGGGAGCTGTTTTTT. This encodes CASSRTGVTGELFF.

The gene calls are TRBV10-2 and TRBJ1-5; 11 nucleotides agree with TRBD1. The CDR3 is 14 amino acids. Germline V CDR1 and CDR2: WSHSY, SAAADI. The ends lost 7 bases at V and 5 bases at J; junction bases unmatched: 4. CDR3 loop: CASNGQGADQPQHF. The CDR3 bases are TGCGCCAGCAACGGACAGGGGGCAGATCAGCCCCAGCATTTT.

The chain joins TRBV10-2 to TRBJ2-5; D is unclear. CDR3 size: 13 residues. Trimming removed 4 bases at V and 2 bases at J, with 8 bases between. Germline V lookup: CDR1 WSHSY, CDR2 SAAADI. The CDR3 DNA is TGCGCCAGCAGTGGCCTAATTCAAGAGACCCAGTACTTC. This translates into CASSGLIQETQYF.

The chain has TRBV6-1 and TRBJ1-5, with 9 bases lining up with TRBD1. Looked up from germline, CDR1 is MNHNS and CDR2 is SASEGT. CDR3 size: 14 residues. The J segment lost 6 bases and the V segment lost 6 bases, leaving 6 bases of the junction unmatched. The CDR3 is CASRKGQGVQPQHF. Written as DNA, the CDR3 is TGTGCCAGCAGGAAGGGACAGGGAGTTCAGCCCCAGCATTTT.

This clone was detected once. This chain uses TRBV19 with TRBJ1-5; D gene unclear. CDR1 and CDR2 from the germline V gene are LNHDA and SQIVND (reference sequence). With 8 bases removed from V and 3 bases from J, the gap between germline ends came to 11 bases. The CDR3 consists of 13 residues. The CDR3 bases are TGTGCCAGTGGAGGACGGGACAATCAGCCCCAGCATTTT. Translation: CASGGRDNQPQHF.

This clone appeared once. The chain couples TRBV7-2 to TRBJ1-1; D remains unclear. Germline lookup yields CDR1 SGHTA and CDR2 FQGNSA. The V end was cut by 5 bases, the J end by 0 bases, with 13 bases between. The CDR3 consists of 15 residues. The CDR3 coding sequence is TGTGCCAGCAGCCCTAGCAGGAGTCTGAACACTGAAGCTTTCTTT. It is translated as CASSPSRSLNTEAFF.

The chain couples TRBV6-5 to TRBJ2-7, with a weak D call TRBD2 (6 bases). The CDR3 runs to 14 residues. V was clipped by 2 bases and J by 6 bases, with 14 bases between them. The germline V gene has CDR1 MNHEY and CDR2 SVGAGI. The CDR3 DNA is TGTGCCAGCAGTTACACCCCCGGAGGGTCCGAGCAGTACTTC. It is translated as CASSYTPGGSEQYF.

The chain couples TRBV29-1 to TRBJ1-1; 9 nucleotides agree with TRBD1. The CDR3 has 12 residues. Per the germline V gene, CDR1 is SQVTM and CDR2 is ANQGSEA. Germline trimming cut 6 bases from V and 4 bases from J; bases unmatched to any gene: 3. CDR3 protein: CSVMGQGTEAFF. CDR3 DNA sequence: TGCAGCGTCATGGGACAGGGCACTGAAGCTTTCTTT.